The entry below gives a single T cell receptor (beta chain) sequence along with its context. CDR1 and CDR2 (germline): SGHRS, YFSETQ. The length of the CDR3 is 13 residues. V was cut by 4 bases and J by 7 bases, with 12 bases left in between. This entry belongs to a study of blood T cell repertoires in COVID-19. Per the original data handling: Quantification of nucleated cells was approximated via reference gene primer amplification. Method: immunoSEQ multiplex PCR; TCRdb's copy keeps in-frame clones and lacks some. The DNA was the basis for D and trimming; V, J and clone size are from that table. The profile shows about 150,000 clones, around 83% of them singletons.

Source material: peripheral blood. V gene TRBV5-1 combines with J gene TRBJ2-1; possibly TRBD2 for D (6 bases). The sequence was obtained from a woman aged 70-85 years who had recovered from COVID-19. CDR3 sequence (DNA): TGCGCCAGCAGCCGCCCCCGGGGGAATGAGCAGTTCTTC. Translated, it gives CASSRPRGNEQFF.